This entry describes one T cell receptor beta chain. The data originate from a study of blood T cell repertoires in COVID-19. In the authors' methods: It was from reference gene primer amplification that nucleated cell counts were estimated. TCRdb's copy holds only in-frame clones and misses some; the assay was immunoSEQ multiplex PCR. The V and J calls and the clone size are those of that table, but D and trimming were determined from the DNA. The repertoire holds fewer than 200,000 clones, with 84% as singletons. The CDR3 loop spans 17 amino acids. Germline CDR1 reads SGHVS; CDR2 reads FNYEAQ. V shed 2 bases and J 2 bases; nucleotides not matched to a gene: 12.

Material for sequencing was PBMCs or T cells enriched from blood (not recorded which). This sequence joins TRBV7-6 and TRBJ2-7, with 7 bases that match TRBD2. This sequence originates from a woman aged 25-40 years who had been exposed to COVID-19. CDR3 nucleotides: TGTGCCAGCAGCTTACACAACCCCGGGGGGTCGCCCTACGAGCAGTACTTC. Translation gives CASSLHNPGGSPYEQYF.